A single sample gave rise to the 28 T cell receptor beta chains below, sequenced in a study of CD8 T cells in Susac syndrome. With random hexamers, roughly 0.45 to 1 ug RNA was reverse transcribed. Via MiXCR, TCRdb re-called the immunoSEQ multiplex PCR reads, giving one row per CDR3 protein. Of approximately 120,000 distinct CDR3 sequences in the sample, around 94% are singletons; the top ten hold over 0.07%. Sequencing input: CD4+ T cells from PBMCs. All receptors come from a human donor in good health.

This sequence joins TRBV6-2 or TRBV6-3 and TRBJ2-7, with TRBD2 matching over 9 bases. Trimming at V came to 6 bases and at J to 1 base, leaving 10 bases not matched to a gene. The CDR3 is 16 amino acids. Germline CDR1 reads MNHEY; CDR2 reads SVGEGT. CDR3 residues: CASSLRTSGLSYEQYF. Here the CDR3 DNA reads TGTGCCAGCAGCCTGAGAACTAGCGGGCTTTCCTACGAGCAGTACTTC.

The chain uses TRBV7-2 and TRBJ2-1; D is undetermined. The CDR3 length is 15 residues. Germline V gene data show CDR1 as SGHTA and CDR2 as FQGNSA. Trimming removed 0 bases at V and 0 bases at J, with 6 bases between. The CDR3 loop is CASSLAYSSYNEQFF. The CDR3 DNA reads TGTGCCAGCAGCTTAGCCTACAGCTCCTACAATGAGCAGTTCTTC.

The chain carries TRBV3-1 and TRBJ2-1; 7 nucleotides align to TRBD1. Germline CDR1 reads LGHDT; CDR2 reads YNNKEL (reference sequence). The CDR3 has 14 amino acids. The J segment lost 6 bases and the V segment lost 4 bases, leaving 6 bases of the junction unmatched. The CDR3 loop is CASSLMTGPNEQFF. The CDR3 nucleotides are TGTGCCAGCAGCCTTATGACAGGGCCCAATGAGCAGTTCTTC.

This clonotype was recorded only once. The CDR3 here is CASSRTSGNYEQYF. CDR3 sequence (DNA): TGTGCCAGTAGTAGAACTAGCGGGAACTACGAGCAGTACTTC. The chain uses TRBV19 and TRBJ2-7; 10 bases map to TRBD2. The trim removed 4 bases at V and 3 bases at J, leaving 3 bases unmatched. Germline V gene lookup returns CDR1 LNHDA and CDR2 SQIVND (reference sequence). The CDR3 consists of 14 residues.

CDR3 loop: CASTDSSGNTIYF. The CDR3 DNA is TGCGCCAGCACAGACAGCTCTGGAAACACCATATATTTT. The V call is TRBV5-1, the J call TRBJ1-3; D may be TRBD1 (5 bases). V shed 6 bases and J shed 0 bases, with 7 bases lying between them. In germline, CDR1 is SGHRS, CDR2 YFSETQ. The length of the CDR3 is 13 residues.

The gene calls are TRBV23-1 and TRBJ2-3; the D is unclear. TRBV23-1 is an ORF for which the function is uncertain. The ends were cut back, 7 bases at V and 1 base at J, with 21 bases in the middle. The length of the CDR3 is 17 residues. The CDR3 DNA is TGCGCCAGCACCCCTTTAAGGGCCCGGATGGGCACAGATACGCAGTATTTT. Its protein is CASTPLRARMGTDTQYF.

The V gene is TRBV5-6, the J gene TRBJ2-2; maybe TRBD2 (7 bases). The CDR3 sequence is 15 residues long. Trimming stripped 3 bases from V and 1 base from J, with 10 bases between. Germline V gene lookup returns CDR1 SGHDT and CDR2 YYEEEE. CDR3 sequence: CASSWGGQNTGELFF. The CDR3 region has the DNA TGTGCCAGCAGCTGGGGGGGACAGAACACCGGGGAGCTGTTTTTT. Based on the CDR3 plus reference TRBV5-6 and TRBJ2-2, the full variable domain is DAGVTQSPTHLIKTRGQQVTLRCSPKSGHDTVSWYQQALGQGPQFIFQYYEEEERQRGNFPDRFSGHQFPNYSSELNVNALLLGDSALYLCASSWGGQNTGELFFGEGSRLTVL.

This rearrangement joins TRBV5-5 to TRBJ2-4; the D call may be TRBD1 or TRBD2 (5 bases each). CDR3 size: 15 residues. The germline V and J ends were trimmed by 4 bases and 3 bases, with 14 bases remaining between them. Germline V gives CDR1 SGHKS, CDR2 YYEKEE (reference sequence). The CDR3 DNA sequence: TGTGCCAGCAGCGAGGGGTCGCGTAACAAAAACATTCAGTACTTC. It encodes CASSEGSRNKNIQYF.

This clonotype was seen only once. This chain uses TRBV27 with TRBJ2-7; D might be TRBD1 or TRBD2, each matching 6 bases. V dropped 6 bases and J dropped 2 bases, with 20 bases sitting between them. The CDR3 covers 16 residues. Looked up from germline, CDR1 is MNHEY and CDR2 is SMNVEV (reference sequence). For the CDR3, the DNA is TGTGCCAGCAGCCGGACAGTTTCTCCGGGGGCCTACGAGCAGTACTTC. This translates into CASSRTVSPGAYEQYF.

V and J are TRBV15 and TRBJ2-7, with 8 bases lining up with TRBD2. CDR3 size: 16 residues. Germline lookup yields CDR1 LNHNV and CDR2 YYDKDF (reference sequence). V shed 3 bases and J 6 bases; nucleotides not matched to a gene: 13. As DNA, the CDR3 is TGTGCCACCAGCAGGCCATGGAGCGGGAGACAATCCGAGCAGTACTTC. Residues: CATSRPWSGRQSEQYF.

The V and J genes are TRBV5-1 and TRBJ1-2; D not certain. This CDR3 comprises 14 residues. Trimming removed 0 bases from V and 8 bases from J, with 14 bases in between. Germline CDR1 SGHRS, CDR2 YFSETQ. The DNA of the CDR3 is TGCGCCAGCAGCTTGGAGGCCCGAGCTAGGGGCTACACCTTC. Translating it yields CASSLEARARGYTF.

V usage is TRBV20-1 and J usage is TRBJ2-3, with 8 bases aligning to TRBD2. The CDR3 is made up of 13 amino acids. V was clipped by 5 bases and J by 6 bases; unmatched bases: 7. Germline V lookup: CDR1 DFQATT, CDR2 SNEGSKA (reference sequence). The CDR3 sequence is CSAPWASGDTQYF. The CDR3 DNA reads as TGCAGTGCTCCTTGGGCTAGCGGGGATACGCAGTATTTT.

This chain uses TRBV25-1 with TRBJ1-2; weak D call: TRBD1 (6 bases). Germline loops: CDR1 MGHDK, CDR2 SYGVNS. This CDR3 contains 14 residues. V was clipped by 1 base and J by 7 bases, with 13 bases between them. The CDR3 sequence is CASSEWAGAGGYTF. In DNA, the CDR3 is TGTGCCAGCAGTGAATGGGCAGGGGCTGGTGGCTACACCTTC.

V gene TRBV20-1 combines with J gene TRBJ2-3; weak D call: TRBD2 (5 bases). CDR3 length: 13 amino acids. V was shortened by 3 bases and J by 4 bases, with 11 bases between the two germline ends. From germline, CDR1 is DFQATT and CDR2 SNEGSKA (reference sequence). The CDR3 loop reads CSARSMGADTQYF. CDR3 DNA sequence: TGCAGTGCTAGGTCGATGGGAGCAGATACGCAGTATTTT.

CDR3 residues: CASSVWPDTQYF. The CDR3 region has the DNA TGTGCCAGCAGTGTTTGGCCAGATACGCAGTATTTT. The chain has TRBV2 and TRBJ2-3; D is uncertain. V was cut by 4 bases and J by 4 bases, with 6 bases left in between. CDR3 length equals 12 residues. Germline values: CDR1 SNHLY, CDR2 FYNNEI.

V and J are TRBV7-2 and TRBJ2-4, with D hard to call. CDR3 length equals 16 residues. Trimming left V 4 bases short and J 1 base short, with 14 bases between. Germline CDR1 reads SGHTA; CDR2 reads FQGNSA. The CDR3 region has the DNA TGTGCCAGCAGCTCAACGCGGACGTGGGCCAAAAACATTCAGTACTTC. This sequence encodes CASSSTRTWAKNIQYF.

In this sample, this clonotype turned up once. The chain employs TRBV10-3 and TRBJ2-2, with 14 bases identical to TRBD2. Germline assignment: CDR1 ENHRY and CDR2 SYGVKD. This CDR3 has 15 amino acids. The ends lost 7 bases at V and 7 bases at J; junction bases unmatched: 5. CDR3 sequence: CAITRLAGGIGELFF. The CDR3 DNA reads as TGTGCCATCACCCGACTAGCGGGAGGGATCGGGGAGCTGTTTTTT.

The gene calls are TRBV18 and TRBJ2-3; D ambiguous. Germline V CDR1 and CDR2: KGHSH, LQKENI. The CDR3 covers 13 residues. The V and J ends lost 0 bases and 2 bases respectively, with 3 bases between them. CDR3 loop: CASSPPPTDTQYF. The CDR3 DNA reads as TGTGCCAGCTCACCACCACCCACAGATACGCAGTATTTT.

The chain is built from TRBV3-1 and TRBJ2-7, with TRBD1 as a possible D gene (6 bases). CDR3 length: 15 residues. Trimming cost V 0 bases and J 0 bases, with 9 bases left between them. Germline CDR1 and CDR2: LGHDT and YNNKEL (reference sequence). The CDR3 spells CASSQDDRSSYEQYF. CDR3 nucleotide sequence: TGTGCCAGCAGCCAAGATGACAGGTCCTCCTACGAGCAGTACTTC.

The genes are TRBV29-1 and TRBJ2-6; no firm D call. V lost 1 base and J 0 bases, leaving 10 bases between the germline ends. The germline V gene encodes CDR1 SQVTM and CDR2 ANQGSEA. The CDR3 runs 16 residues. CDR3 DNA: TGCAGCGTTGAAGGGCCCAGTAACTCTGGGGCCAACGTCCTGACTTTC. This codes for CSVEGPSNSGANVLTF.

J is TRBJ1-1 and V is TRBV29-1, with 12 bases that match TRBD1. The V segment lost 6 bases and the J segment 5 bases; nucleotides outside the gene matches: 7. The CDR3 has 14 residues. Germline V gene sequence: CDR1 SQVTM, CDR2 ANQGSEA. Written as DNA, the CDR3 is TGCAGCGTGGGGACAGGGGGCGTAAATACTGAAGCTTTCTTT. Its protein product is CSVGTGGVNTEAFF.

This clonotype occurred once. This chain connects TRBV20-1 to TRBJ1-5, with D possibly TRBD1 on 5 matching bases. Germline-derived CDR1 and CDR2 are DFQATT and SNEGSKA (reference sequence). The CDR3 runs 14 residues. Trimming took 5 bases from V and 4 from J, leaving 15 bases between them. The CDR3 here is CSAPNGGGNQPQHF. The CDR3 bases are TGCAGTGCTCCCAACGGGGGTGGAAATCAGCCCCAGCATTTT.

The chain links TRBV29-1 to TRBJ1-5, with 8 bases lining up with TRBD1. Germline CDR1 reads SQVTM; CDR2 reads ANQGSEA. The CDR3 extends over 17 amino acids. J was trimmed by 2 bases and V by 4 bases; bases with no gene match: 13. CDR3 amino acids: CSVVFPRGQVGNQPQHF. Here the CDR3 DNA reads TGCAGCGTTGTTTTCCCCAGGGGGCAAGTGGGCAATCAGCCCCAGCATTTT.

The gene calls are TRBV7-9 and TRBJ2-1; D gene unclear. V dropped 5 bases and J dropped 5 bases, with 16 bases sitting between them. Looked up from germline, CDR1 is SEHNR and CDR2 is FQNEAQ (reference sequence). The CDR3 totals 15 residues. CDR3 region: CASSILALLNNEQFF. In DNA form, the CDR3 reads TGTGCCAGCAGCATCTTAGCCCTCCTTAACAATGAGCAGTTCTTC. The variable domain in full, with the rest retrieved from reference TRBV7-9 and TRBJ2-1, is DTGVSQNPRHKITKRGQNVTFRCDPISEHNRLYWYRQTLGQGPEFLTYFQNEAQLEKSRLLSDRFSAERPKGSFSTLEIQRTEQGDSAMYLCASSILALLNNEQFFGPGTRLTVL.

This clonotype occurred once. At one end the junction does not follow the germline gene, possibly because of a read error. CDR3 protein: CTSSIGLRETQYF. CDR3 DNA sequence: TGTACCAGCAGTATCGGGCTCCGGGAGACCCAGTACTTC. The chain recombines TRBV12-3 or TRBV12-4 with TRBJ2-5; D remains ambiguous. The CDR3 is 13 residues long.

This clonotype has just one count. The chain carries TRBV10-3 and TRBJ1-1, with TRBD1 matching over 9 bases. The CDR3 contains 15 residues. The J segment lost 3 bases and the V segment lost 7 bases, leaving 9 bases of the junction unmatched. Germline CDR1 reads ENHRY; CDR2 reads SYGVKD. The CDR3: CAIKRTGEGDTEAFF. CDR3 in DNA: TGTGCCATCAAGCGGACAGGGGAGGGGGACACTGAAGCTTTCTTT.

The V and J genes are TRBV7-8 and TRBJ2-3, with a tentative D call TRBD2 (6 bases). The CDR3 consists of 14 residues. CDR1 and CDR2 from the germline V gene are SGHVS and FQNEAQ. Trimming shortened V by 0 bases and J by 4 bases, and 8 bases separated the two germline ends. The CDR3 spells CASSLAGLADTQYF. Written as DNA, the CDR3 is TGTGCCAGCAGCTTAGCGGGACTCGCAGATACGCAGTATTTT.

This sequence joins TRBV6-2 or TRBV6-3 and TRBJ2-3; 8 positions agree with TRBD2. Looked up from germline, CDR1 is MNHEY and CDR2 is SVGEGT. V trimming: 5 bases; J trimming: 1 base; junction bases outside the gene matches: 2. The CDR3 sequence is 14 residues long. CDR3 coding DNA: TGTGCCAGCAGTCCAGCGGGAGGCACAGATACGCAGTATTTT. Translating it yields CASSPAGGTDTQYF.